This TCR beta chain was retrieved from a study of blood T cell repertoires in COVID-19. On the study more broadly: The United States, Italy and Spain supplied acute and convalescent COVID-19 samples. PBMCs, B-cell-depleted T cells, or T cells provided the cDNA or gDNA that made up the material.

How the authors handled the data: Reference gene primer amplification yielded estimated nucleated cell counts. TCRdb's copy holds only in-frame clones and misses some; the assay was immunoSEQ multiplex PCR. V, J and clone size derive from that table, while D and trimming were established from the DNA sequence. The sample has around 160,000 clones; 86% are singletons. CDR3 length: 13 residues. Trimming shortened V by 6 bases and J by 2 bases, and 10 bases separated the two germline ends. Germline values: CDR1 MNHEY, CDR2 SVGAGI. Sequenced sample: peripheral blood. V and J are TRBV6-5 and TRBJ1-2; TRBD1 might be the D (5 bases). The receptor was isolated from a young man with acute or convalescent COVID-19. CDR3 coding DNA: TGTGCCAGCAGGGAGGGACCAAACTATGGCTACACCTTC. Protein sequence: CASREGPNYGYTF.